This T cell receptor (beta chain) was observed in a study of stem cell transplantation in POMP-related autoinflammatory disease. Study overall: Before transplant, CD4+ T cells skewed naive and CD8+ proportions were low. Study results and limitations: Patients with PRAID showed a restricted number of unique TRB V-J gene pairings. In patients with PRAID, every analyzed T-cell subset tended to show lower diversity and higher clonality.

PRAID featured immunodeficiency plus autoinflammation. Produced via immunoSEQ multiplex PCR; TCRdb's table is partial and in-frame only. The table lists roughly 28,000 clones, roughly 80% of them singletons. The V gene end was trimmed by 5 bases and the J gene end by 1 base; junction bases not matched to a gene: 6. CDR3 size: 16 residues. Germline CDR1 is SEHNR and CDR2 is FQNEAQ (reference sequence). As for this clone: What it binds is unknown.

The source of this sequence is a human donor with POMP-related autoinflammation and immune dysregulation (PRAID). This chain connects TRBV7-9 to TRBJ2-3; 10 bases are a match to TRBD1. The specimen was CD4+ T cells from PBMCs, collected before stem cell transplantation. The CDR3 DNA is TGTGCCAGCAGCCTGGCCGGGACAGGGGGCACAGATACGCAGTATTTT. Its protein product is CASSLAGTGGTDTQYF.